In its sample, the clone carrying this TCR beta chain was seen a few times. Sample time point: newly diagnosed GD, antithyroid drugs for less than 3 months. RNA extracted from PBMCs served as the sequencing template. This record belongs to a study of regulatory T cells in long-lasting Graves disease. Germline CDR1 reads SNHLY; CDR2 reads FYNNEI. The CDR3 is 16 residues long. V was clipped by 4 bases and J by 5 bases, with 20 bases between them. Combining iRepertoire HTBI primers with Arm-PCR of CDR3 regions, the authors built TCR beta libraries. Per the original methods: Overall, samples carried some 67 TRBV and more than 13 TRBJ segments. MiXCR, applied by TCRdb to the multiplex PCR reads, yields one record per CDR3 protein. These V and J calls originate from TCRdb's pipeline instead of the authors' own analysis. Seen here are 530,000 or so distinct CDR3 sequences, roughly a sixth observed once, and the top ten hold about 11%.

These data were likewise used in another study, on T cells in Graves' hyperthyroidism and ophthalmopathy.

This sequence joins TRBV2 and TRBJ1-1, with D unclear. This receptor was obtained from a man aged 18 to 30 with Graves disease. Sequenced here: peripheral blood mononuclear cells (PBMCs), sampled at new diagnosis, from a patient treated with antithyroid drugs. This CDR3 reads CASSVSPQAAGTEAFF. CDR3 nucleotides: TGTGCCAGCAGTGTTTCGCCCCAAGCTGCGGGGACTGAAGCTTTCTTT.